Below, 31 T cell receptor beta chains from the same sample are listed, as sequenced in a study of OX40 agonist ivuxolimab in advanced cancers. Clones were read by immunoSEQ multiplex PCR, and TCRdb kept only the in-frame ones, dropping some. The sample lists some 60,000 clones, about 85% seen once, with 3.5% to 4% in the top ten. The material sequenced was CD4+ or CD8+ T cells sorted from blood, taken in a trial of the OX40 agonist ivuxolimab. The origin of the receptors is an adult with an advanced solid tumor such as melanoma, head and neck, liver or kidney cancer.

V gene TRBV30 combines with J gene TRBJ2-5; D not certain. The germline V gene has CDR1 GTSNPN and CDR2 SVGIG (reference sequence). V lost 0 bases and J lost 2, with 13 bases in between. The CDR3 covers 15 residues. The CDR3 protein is CAWSVVKGWQETQYF. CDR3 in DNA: TGTGCCTGGAGTGTCGTTAAGGGTTGGCAAGAGACCCAGTACTTC.

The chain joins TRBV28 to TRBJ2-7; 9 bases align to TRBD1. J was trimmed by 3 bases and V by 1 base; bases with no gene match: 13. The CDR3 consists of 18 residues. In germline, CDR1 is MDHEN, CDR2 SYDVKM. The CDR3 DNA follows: TGTGCCAGCAGTTTATTTCGGACAGGGGAGAGATTTTTCTACGAGCAGTACTTC. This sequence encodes CASSLFRTGERFFYEQYF.

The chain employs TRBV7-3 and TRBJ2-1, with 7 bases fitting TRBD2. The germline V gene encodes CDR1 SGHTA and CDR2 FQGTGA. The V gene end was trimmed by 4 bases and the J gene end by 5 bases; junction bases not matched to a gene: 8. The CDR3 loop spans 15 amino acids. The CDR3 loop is CASSSPGLHNNEQFF. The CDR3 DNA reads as TGTGCCAGCAGCTCTCCGGGACTACATAACAATGAGCAGTTCTTC.

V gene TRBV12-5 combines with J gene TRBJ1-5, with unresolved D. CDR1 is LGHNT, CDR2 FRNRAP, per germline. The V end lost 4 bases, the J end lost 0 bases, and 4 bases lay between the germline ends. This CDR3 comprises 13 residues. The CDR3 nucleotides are TGTGCTAGTGGTTATGATAGCAATCAGCCCCAGCATTTT. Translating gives CASGYDSNQPQHF.

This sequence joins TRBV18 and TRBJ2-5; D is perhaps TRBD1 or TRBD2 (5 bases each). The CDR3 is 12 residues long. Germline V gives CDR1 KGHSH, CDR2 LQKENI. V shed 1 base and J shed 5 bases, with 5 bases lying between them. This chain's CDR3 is CASSPRGETQYF. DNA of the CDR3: TGTGCCAGCTCACCACGGGGGGAGACCCAGTACTTC.

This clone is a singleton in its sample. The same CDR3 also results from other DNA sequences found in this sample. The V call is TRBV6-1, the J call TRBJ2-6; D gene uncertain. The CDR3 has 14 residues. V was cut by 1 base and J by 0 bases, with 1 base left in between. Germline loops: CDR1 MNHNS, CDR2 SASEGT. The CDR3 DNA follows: TGTGCCAGCAGTGAAGGCTCTGGGGCCAACGTCCTGACTTTC. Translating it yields CASSEGSGANVLTF.

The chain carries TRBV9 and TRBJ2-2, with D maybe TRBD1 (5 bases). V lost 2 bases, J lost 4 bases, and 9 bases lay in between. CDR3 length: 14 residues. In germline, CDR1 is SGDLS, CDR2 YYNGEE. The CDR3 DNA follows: TGTGCCAGCAGCGTCCAGGGTTCCACCGGGGAGCTGTTTTTT. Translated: CASSVQGSTGELFF.

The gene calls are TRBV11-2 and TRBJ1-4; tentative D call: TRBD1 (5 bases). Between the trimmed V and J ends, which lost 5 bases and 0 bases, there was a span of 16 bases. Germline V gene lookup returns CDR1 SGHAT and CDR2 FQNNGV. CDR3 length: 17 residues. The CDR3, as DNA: TGTGCCAGCAGCACAGGAGCGATGAGCGCAACTAATGAAAAACTGTTTTTT. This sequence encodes CASSTGAMSATNEKLFF.

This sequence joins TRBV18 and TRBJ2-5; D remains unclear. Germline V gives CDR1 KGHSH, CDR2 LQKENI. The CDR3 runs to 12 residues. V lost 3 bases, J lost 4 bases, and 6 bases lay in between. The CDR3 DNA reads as TGTGCCAGCTCACCCCTCTTAGAGACCCAGTACTTC. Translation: CASSPLLETQYF.

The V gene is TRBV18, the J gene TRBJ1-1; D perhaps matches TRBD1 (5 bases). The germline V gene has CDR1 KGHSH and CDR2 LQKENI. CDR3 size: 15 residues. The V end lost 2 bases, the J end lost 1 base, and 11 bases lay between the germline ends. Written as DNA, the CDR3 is TGTGCCAGCTCACCAGGGGAGGGACCGAACACTGAAGCTTTCTTT. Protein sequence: CASSPGEGPNTEAFF.

This chain's CDR3 is CASSSAYNEQFF. The CDR3 coding sequence is TGTGCCAGCAGTTCAGCTTACAATGAGCAGTTCTTC. The J gene is TRBJ2-1, the V gene TRBV6-1; D ambiguous. Germline CDR1 reads MNHNS; CDR2 reads SASEGT. V gave up 5 bases and J gave up 4 bases, with 6 bases separating them. This CDR3 has 12 amino acids.

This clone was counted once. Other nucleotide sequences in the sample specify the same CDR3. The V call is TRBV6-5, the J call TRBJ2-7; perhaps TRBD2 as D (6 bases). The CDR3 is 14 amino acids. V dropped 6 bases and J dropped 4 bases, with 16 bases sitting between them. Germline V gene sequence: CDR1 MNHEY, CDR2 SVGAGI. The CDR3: CASSPGTGVYEQYF. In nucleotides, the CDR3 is TGTGCCAGCAGCCCCGGGACTGGGGTTTACGAGCAGTACTTC.

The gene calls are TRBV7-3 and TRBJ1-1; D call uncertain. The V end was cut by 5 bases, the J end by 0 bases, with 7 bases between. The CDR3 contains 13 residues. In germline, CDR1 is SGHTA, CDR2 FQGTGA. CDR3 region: CASSLLMNTEAFF. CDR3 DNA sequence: TGTGCCAGCAGCCTCCTCATGAACACTGAAGCTTTCTTT.

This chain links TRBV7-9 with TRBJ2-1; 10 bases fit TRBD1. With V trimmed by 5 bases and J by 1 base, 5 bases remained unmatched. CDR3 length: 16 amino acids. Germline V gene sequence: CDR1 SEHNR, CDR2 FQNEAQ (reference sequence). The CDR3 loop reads CASSPGQGGSYNEQFF. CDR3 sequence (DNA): TGTGCCAGCAGCCCTGGACAGGGGGGGTCCTACAATGAGCAGTTCTTC.

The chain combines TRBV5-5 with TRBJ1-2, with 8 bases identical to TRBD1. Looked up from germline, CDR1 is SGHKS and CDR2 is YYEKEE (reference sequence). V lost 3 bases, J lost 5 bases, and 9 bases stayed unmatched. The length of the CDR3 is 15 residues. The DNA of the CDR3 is TGTGCCAGCAGCTCCTCTACAGGGGGAACATATGGCTACACCTTC. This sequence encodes CASSSSTGGTYGYTF.

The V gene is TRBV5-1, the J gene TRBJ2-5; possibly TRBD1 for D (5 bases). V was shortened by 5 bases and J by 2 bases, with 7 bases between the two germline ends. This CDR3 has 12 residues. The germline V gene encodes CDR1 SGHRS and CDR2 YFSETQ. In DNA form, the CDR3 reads TGCGCCAGCAGGCCAGGGCAAGAGACCCAGTACTTC. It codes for CASRPGQETQYF.

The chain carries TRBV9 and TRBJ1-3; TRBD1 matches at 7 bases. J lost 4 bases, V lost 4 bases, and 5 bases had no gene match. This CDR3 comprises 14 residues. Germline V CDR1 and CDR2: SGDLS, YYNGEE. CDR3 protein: CASSTGESGNTIYF. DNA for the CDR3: TGTGCCAGCAGCACAGGGGAGTCCGGAAACACCATATATTTT.

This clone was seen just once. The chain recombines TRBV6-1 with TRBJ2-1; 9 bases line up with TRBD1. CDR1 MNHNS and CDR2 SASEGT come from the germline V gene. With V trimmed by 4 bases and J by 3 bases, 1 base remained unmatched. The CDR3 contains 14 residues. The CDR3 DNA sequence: TGTGCCAGCAGTGGGGGACAGGGCTACAATGAGCAGTTCTTC. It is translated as CASSGGQGYNEQFF.

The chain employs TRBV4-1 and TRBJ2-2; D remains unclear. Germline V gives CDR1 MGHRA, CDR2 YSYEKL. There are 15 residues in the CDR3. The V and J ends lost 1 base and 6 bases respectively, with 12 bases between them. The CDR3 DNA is TGCGCCAGCAGCCAAGGGTTACAGCGATCCGGGGAGCTGTTTTTT. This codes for CASSQGLQRSGELFF.

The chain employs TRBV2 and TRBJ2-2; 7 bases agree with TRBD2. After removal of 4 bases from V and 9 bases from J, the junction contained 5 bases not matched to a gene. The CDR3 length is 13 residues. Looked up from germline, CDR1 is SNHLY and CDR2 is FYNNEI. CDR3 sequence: CASSGTGTRELFF. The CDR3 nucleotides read TGTGCCAGCAGTGGTACCGGGACTAGGGAGCTGTTTTTT.

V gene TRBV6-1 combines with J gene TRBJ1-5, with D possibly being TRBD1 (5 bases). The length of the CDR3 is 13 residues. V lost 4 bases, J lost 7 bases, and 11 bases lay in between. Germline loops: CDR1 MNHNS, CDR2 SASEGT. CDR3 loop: CASSGQGRQPQHF. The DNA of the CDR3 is TGTGCCAGCAGTGGCCAGGGCCGGCAGCCCCAGCATTTT.

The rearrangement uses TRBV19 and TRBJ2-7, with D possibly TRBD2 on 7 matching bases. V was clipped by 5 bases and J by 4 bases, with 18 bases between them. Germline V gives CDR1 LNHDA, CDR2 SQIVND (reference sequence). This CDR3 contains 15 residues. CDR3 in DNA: TGTGCCAGTAGTCCAGGCGGGGGCATGGTTTACGAGCAGTACTTC. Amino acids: CASSPGGGMVYEQYF.

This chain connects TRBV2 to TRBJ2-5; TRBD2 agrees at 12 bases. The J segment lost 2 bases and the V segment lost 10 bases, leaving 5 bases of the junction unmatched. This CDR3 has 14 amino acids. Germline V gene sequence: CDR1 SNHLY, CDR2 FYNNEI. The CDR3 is CATILAGGQETQYF. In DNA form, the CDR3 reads TGTGCCACCATACTAGCGGGGGGACAAGAGACCCAGTACTTC.

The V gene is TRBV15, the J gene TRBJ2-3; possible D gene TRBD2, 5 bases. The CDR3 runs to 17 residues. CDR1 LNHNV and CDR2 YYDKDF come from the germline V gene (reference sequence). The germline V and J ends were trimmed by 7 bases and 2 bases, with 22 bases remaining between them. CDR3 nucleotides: TGTGCCACCAAGGGCGTGGGAGCGGACTCACCCACAGATACGCAGTATTTT. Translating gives CATKGVGADSPTDTQYF.

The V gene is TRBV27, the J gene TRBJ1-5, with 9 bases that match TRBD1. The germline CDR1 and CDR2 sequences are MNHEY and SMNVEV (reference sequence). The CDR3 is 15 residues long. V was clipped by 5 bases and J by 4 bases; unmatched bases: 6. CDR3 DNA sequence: TGTGCCAGCAGTCGACAGGGGGATTGGAATCAGCCCCAGCATTTT. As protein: CASSRQGDWNQPQHF.

CDR3 in DNA: TGTGCCAGTAGTATTTTGAGAGGAGCGGGGGGACTCAATGAGCAGTTCTTC. The encoded protein is CASSILRGAGGLNEQFF. The gene calls are TRBV19 and TRBJ2-1, with 9 positions matching TRBD2. Germline values: CDR1 LNHDA, CDR2 SQIVND (reference sequence). The length of the CDR3 is 17 residues. J gave up 6 bases and V 3 bases, and 12 bases lay outside the gene matches.

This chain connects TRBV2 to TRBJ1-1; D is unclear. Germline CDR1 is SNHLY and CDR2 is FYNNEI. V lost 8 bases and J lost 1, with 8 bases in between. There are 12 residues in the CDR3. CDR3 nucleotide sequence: TGTGCCAGCGTGCGGGCGAACACTGAAGCTTTCTTT. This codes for CASVRANTEAFF.

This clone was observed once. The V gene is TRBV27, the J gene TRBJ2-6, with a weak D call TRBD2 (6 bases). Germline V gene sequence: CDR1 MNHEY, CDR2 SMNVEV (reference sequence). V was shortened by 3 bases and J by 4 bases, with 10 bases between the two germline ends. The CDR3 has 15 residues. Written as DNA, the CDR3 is TGTGCCAGCAGTTTGGAGGGGCTCGGGGCCAACGTCCTGACTTTC. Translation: CASSLEGLGANVLTF.

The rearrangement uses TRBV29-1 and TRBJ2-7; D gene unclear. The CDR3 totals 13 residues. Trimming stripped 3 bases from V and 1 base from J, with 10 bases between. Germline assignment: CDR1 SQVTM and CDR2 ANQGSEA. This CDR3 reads CSVEGGPSYEQYF. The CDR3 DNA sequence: TGCAGCGTTGAGGGTGGGCCGTCCTACGAGCAGTACTTC.

The CDR3 loop reads CATTGGAANTEAFF. Written as DNA, the CDR3 is TGTGCCACGACCGGCGGGGCGGCGAACACTGAAGCTTTCTTT. The chain employs TRBV28 and TRBJ1-1; perhaps TRBD1 as D (5 bases). Trimming left V 10 bases short and J 1 base short, with 16 bases between. Looked up from germline, CDR1 is MDHEN and CDR2 is SYDVKM. This CDR3 has 14 residues.

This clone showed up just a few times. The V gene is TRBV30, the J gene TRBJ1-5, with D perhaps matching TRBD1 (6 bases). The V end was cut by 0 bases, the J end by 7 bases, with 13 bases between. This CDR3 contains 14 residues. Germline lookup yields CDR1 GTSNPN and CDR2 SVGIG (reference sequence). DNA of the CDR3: TGTGCCTGGAGTGTGGGGGCCCGCGGACAGCCCCAGCATTTT. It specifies CAWSVGARGQPQHF.